These 17 T cell receptor beta chains came from one sample sequenced in a study of T-cell memory formation after mild COVID-19. In TCRdb, the 5' RACE reads were re-called with MiXCR into one record per CDR3 protein. The data show 350,000 to 550,000 distinct CDR3 sequences, with approximately 18% seen just once and 20% to 25% held by the top ten. The sample taken for sequencing was PBMCs or a T cell subset sorted from them (not recorded which). Receptor source: a man aged 18 to 35 who had mild COVID-19 (a few samples of this study predate the infection). Cell type and time point are not known.

The sample holds a few counts of this clonotype. The V gene is TRBV5-1, the J gene TRBJ1-4; D ambiguous. V was shortened by 2 bases and J by 4 bases, with 12 bases between the two germline ends. This CDR3 region has 15 residues. The germline CDR1 and CDR2 sequences are SGHRS and YFSETQ. The CDR3 nucleotides read TGCGCCAGCAGCTTAATTGCGGGGTTTAATGAAAAACTGTTTTTT. Its protein is CASSLIAGFNEKLFF.

This chain uses TRBV7-3 with TRBJ2-1, with D perhaps matching TRBD1 (6 bases). Trimming shortened V by 5 bases and J by 10 bases, and 15 bases separated the two germline ends. CDR1 SGHTA and CDR2 FQGTGA come from the germline V gene. There are 13 residues in the CDR3. Here the CDR3 reads CASSLYREGEQFF. CDR3 DNA: TGTGCCAGCAGCCTATACAGGGAAGGAGAGCAGTTCTTC.

The chain links TRBV20-1 to TRBJ2-3, with TRBD2 identical over 11 bases. This CDR3 comprises 17 residues. The germline CDR1 and CDR2 sequences are DFQATT and SNEGSKA (reference sequence). Trimming removed 3 bases from V and 2 bases from J; junction bases left unmatched: 10. The chain's CDR3 is CSARDPIAGGVTDTQYF. CDR3 nucleotides: TGCAGTGCTAGGGACCCCATAGCGGGGGGGGTCACAGATACGCAGTATTTT.

CDR3 sequence: CASSQDSPRTDTQYF. The CDR3 DNA sequence: TGTGCCAGCTCTCAGGACAGTCCCCGCACAGATACGCAGTATTTT. This chain uses TRBV18 with TRBJ2-3; the D gene is possibly TRBD1 (6 bases). The ends were cut back, 6 bases at V and 1 base at J, with 14 bases in the middle. The CDR3 sequence is 15 residues long. Germline CDR1 and CDR2: KGHSH and LQKENI.

This clonotype has a count of ten or more. The rearrangement uses TRBV7-9 and TRBJ2-3; tentatively, D is TRBD1 (5 bases). This CDR3 is 12 amino acids long. Germline CDR1 SEHNR, CDR2 FQNEAQ (reference sequence). Trimming cost V 5 bases and J 6 bases, with 9 bases left between them. CDR3 DNA: TGTGCCAGCAGCCCTGACAGCGATACGCAGTATTTT. Residues: CASSPDSDTQYF.

Regarding this clonotype: The final CDR3 position lacks the conserved phenylalanine or tryptophan, pointing to a likely read error. No DNA is shown, since the ends of the CDR3 on it are uncertain; the CDR3 is the one TCRdb lists. CDR3 region: CASSLWADETL. The chain carries TRBV5-6 and TRBJ1-1. The germline V gene has CDR1 SGHDT and CDR2 YYEEEE. With termini counted, the CDR3 has 11 amino acids.

This clonotype occurred many times. The chain recombines TRBV6-2 or TRBV6-3 with TRBJ2-7; D is possibly TRBD2 (5 bases). Trimming shortened V by 4 bases and J by 4 bases, and 8 bases separated the two germline ends. The V gene's germline CDR1 is MNHEY and CDR2 SVGEGT. CDR3 length: 12 amino acids. The CDR3 loop is CASSWTGYEQYV. DNA for the CDR3: TGTGCCAGCAGTTGGACGGGGTACGAGCAGTACGTC.

This clonotype has more than one count but fewer than ten. The chain joins TRBV5-1 to TRBJ2-5, with D perhaps TRBD1 or TRBD2 (6 bases each). The V and J ends lost 4 bases and 4 bases respectively, with 14 bases between them. Germline V gene sequence: CDR1 SGHRS, CDR2 YFSETQ. This CDR3 is 14 amino acids long. The CDR3 reads CASSGRGGAETQYF. For the CDR3, the DNA is TGCGCCAGCAGCGGCAGGGGAGGCGCAGAGACCCAGTACTTC.

The rearrangement links TRBV6-2 or TRBV6-3 to TRBJ1-5; TRBD1 matches at 7 bases. The V gene's germline CDR1 is MNHEY and CDR2 SVGEGT. After removal of 7 bases from V and 6 bases from J, the junction contained 6 bases not matched to a gene. This CDR3 has 13 residues. The CDR3 coding sequence is TGTGCCAGCACTCCGGACAGGTCTCAGCCCCAGCATTTT. This translates into CASTPDRSQPQHF.

This clonotype was seen a few times. The chain combines TRBV4-3 with TRBJ2-3; 10 nucleotides match TRBD2. Germline CDR1 reads LGHNA; CDR2 reads YSLEER. The V and J ends lost 4 bases and 1 base, in that order; junction bases with no gene match: 8. The CDR3 contains 17 residues. The CDR3 DNA reads TGCGCCAGCAGCCGGGCCAGCGGGGGGGCCGGCACAGATACGCAGTATTTT. This gives the protein CASSRASGGAGTDTQYF.

This chain links TRBV7-3 with TRBJ2-1; TRBD2 agrees at 13 bases. Germline V gives CDR1 SGHTA, CDR2 FQGTGA. This CDR3 has 15 amino acids. Germline trimming cut 5 bases from V and 8 bases from J; bases unmatched to any gene: 6. The CDR3 spells CASSQGLAGSYEQFF. The CDR3 region has the DNA TGTGCCAGCAGCCAGGGACTAGCGGGGTCCTATGAGCAGTTCTTC.

This clonotype was picked up a small number of times. This chain connects TRBV7-2 to TRBJ2-7; 7 bases map to TRBD1. The germline gives CDR1 SGHTA, CDR2 FQGNSA. CDR3 length: 14 residues. Losses at the gene ends were 3 bases for V and 3 bases for J; bases not matched to a gene: 5. The CDR3 DNA sequence: TGTGCCAGCAGCTTGACAGGGAAGGGCTACGAGCAGTACTTC. It specifies CASSLTGKGYEQYF. Full variable domain (rest looked up from reference TRBV7-2 and TRBJ2-7): GAGVSQSPSNKVTEKGKDVELRCDPISGHTALYWYRQSLGQGLEFLIYFQGNSAPDKSGLPSDRFSAERTGGSVSTLTIQRTQQEDSAVYLCASSLTGKGYEQYFGPGTRLTVT.

This clonotype was recorded a few times. V and J are TRBV7-6 and TRBJ2-1; no firm D call. V was clipped by 4 bases and J by 0 bases, with 13 bases between them. Germline V gene sequence: CDR1 SGHVS, CDR2 FNYEAQ. The CDR3 contains 16 residues. As DNA, the CDR3 is TGTGCCAGCAGCTCCCCCCCTGAGACCTCCTACAATGAGCAGTTCTTC. Its protein product is CASSSPPETSYNEQFF.

This clonotype showed up many times. The rearrangement joins TRBV9 to TRBJ1-1; TRBD1 agrees at 8 bases. The junction had 2 bases not matched to a gene; V was cut back by 4 bases and J by 0 bases. Germline V gene sequence: CDR1 SGDLS, CDR2 YYNGEE. This CDR3 comprises 14 residues. The CDR3 region is CASSPGQVNTEAFF. The CDR3 DNA reads as TGTGCCAGCAGCCCGGGACAGGTGAACACTGAAGCTTTCTTT.

This clonotype was counted between two and nine times. The rearrangement joins TRBV6-2 or TRBV6-3 to TRBJ2-1; 13 positions match TRBD2. Germline V gene lookup returns CDR1 MNHEY and CDR2 SVGEGT. CDR3 size: 16 residues. The ends lost 2 bases at V and 8 bases at J; junction bases unmatched: 6. Written as DNA, the CDR3 is TGTGCCAGCAGTTACCCGACTAGCGGGGGGTTCGATGAGCAGTTCTTC. The encoded protein is CASSYPTSGGFDEQFF.

There are a few counts of this clonotype. This rearrangement joins TRBV5-1 to TRBJ2-2; D might be TRBD1 (5 bases). V was cut by 3 bases and J by 6 bases, with 9 bases left in between. The CDR3 sequence is 13 residues long. The germline V gene has CDR1 SGHRS and CDR2 YFSETQ. This CDR3 reads CASSSQDAGELFF. CDR3 DNA sequence: TGCGCCAGCAGCTCACAGGATGCCGGGGAGCTGTTTTTT.

In its sample, this clonotype was seen a few times. The chain employs TRBV9 and TRBJ1-3; D might be TRBD1 (5 bases). There are 15 residues in the CDR3. CDR1 and CDR2 (germline): SGDLS, YYNGEE. V shed 2 bases and J shed 4 bases, with 13 bases lying between them. The CDR3, as DNA: TGTGCCAGCAGCGTTTCCCAGGGCCCCGGAAACACCATATATTTT. Protein sequence: CASSVSQGPGNTIYF. Full variable domain (missing parts from reference TRBV9 and TRBJ1-3): DSGVTQTPKHLITATGQRVTLRCSPRSGDLSVYWYQQSLDQGLQFLIQYYNGEERAKGNILERFSAQQFPDLHSELNLSSLELGDSALYFCASSVSQGPGNTIYFGEGSWLTVV.